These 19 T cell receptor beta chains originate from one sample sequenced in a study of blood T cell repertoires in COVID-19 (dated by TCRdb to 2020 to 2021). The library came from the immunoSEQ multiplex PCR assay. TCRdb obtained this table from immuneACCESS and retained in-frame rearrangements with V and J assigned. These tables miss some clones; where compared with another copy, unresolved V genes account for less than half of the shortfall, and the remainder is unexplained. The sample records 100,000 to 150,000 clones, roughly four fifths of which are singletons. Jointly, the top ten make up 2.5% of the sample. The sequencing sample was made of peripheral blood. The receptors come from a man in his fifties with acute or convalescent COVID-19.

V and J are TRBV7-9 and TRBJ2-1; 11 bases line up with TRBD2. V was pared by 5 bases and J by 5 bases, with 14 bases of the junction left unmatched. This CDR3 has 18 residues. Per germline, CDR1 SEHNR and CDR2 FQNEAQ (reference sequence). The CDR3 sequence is CASSRKWRLAGMNNEQFF. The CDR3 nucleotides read TGTGCCAGCAGCCGGAAATGGCGACTAGCGGGGATGAACAATGAGCAGTTCTTC.

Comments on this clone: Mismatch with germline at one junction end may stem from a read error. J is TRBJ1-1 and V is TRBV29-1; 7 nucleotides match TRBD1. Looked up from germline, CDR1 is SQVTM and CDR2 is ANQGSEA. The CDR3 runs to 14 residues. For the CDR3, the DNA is TGCAGCGTAGAAGAAAGGGGGCGCAGGACTGAAGCTTTCTTT. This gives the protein CSVEERGRRTEAFF.

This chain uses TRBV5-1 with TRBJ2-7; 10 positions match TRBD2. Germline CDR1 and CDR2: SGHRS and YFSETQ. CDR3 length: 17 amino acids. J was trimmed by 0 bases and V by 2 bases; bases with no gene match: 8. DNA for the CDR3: TGCGCCAGCAGCTTTAGCGGGGGGTTACCTAGCTCCTACGAGCAGTACTTC. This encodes CASSFSGGLPSSYEQYF.

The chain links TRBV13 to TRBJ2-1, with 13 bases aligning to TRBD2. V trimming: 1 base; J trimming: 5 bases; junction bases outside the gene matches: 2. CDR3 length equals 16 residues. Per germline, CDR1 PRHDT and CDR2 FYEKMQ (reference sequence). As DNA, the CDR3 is TGTGCCAGCAGCTTAGAGGGACTAGCGGGACACAATGAGCAGTTCTTC. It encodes CASSLEGLAGHNEQFF.

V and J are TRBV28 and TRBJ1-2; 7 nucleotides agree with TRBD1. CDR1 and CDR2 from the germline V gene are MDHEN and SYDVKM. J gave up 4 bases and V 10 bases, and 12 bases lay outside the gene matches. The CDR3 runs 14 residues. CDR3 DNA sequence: TGTGCCACCATCCGGACAGGACAATCCTATGGCTACACCTTC. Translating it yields CATIRTGQSYGYTF.

The DNA of the CDR3 is TGTGCCAGTAGTCCCCGCGGAGAAGCTTTCTTT. Its translation: CASSPRGEAFF. The chain combines TRBV19 with TRBJ1-1; unclear D gene. Per the germline V gene, CDR1 is LNHDA and CDR2 is SQIVND (reference sequence). CDR3 length: 11 amino acids. V lost 5 bases, J lost 8 bases, and 9 bases lay in between.

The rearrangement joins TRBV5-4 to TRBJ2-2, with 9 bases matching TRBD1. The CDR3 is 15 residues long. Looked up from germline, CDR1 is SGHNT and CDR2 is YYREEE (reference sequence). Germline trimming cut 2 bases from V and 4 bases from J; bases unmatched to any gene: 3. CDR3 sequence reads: CASSLATGGTGELFF. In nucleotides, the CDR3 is TGTGCCAGCAGCTTAGCGACAGGGGGCACCGGGGAGCTGTTTTTT.

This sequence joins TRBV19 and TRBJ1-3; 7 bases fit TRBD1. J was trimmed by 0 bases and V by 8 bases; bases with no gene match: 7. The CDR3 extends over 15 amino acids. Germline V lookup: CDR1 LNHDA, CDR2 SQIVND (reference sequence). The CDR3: CASEGGDSSGNTIYF. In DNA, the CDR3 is TGTGCCAGTGAAGGGGGCGATAGCTCTGGAAACACCATATATTTT.

The CDR3 is CASSLLQGKGYEQYF. Written as DNA, the CDR3 is TGTGCCAGCAGTTTACTACAGGGGAAGGGTTACGAGCAGTACTTC. The J gene is TRBJ2-7, the V gene TRBV27; 7 nucleotides match TRBD1. CDR1 and CDR2 (germline): MNHEY, SMNVEV (reference sequence). This CDR3 is 15 amino acids long. J was trimmed by 4 bases and V by 2 bases; bases with no gene match: 8.

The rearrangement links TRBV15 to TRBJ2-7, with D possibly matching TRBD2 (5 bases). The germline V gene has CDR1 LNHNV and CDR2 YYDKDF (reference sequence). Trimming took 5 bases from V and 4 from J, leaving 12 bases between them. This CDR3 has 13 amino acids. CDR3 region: CATSPPGLYEQYF. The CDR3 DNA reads TGTGCCACCAGCCCCCCGGGGTTGTACGAGCAGTACTTC.

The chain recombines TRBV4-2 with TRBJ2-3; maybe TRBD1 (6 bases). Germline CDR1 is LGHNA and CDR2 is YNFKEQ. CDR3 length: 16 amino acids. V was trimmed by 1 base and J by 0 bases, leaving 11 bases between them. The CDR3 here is CASSQGRTESTDTQYF. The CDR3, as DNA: TGTGCCAGCAGCCAAGGGCGGACAGAGAGCACAGATACGCAGTATTTT.

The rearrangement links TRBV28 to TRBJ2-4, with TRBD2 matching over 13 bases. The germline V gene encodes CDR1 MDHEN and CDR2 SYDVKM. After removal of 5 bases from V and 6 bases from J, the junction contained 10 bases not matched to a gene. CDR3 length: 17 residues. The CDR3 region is CASSVYVLAGGTNIQYF. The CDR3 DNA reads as TGTGCCAGCAGTGTTTATGTACTAGCGGGAGGGACAAACATTCAGTACTTC.

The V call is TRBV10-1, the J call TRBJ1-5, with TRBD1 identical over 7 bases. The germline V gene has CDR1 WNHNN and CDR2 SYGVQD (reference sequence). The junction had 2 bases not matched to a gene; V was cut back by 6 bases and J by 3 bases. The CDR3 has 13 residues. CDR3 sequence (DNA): TGCGCCAGCAGCCAGGGGGTCAATCAGCCCCAGCATTTT. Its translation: CASSQGVNQPQHF.

In nucleotides, the CDR3 is TGTGCCAGCAGCAGACAGGGGTTTGAAGATACGCAGTATTTT. Its protein product is CASSRQGFEDTQYF. The V and J genes are TRBV7-3 and TRBJ2-3; 8 bases agree with TRBD1. V was clipped by 5 bases and J by 5 bases; unmatched bases: 6. Germline V gene sequence: CDR1 SGHTA, CDR2 FQGTGA. CDR3 size: 14 residues.

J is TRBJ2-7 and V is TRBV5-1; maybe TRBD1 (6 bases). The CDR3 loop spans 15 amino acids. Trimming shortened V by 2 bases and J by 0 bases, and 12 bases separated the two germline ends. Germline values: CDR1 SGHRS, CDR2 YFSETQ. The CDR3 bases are TGCGCCAGCAGCTTCTTAGGGACATTCTCCTACGAGCAGTACTTC. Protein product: CASSFLGTFSYEQYF.

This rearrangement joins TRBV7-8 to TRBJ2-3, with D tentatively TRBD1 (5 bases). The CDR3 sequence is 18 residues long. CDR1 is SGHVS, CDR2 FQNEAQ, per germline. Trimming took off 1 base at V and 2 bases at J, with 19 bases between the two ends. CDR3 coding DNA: TGTGCCAGCAGCTTAGAACAGGCGTGGGTAGTCGACACAGATACGCAGTATTTT. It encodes CASSLEQAWVVDTDTQYF.

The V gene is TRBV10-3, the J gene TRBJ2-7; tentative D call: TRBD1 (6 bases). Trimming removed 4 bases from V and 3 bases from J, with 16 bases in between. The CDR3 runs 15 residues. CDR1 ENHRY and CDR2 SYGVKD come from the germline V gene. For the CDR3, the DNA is TGTGCCATCAGTGCAGGCAGGGGCAGGGACTACGAGCAGTACTTC. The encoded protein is CAISAGRGRDYEQYF.

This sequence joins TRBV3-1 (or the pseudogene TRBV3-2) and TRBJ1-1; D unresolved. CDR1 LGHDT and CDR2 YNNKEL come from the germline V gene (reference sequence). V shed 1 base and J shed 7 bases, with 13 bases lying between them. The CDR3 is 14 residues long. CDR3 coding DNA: TGTGCCAGCAGCCAAGTTGGCGGGTTTGGTGAAGCTTTCTTT. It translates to CASSQVGGFGEAFF.

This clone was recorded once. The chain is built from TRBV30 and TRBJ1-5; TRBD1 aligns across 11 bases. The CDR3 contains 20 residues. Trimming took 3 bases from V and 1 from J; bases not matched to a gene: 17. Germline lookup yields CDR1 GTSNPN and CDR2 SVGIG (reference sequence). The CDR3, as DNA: TGTGCCTGGAGCGAAGTTCCTACCGGGACAGGGGGACTGAGCAATCAGCCCCAGCATTTT. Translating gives CAWSEVPTGTGGLSNQPQHF.